Listed here is a single TCR beta chain. The antigen is not known. 60 Vbeta and 13 Jbeta primers were used in PCR. Sequencing used immunoSEQ multiplex PCR; TCRdb keeps in-frame clones, though not all of them. This table holds nearly 110,000 clones, more than 65% found once. The data originate from a study of cytomegalovirus exposure and HLA in healthy donors. There are 14 residues in the CDR3. CDR1 and CDR2 from the germline V gene are MGHRA and YSYEKL. V lost 5 bases and J lost 4; bases outside the gene matches: 6. General study points: For TCR beta chains, V- and J-gene trimming was later linked to a missense DCLRE1C variant. Analyses of presence and absence presupposed an approximately uniform sequencing depth across donors. Indistinguishable V segments such as TRBV6-2 and TRBV6-3 were excluded.

Each donor was healthy, and each was a bone marrow donor. This TCR derives from a boy younger than 18 in good health and CMV-seronegative. V usage is TRBV4-1 and J usage is TRBJ2-3; TRBD2 matches at 7 bases. The source material was PBMCs. CDR3 protein: CASSSRLAADTQYF. The CDR3 DNA follows: TGCGCCAGCAGCTCCCGGCTAGCGGCAGATACGCAGTATTTT.